The rows below give T cell receptor beta chains drawn from one sample of a study of persistence of HIV-infected CD4 T cells. No cognate antigen is known for these TCRs. The table came from immunoSEQ multiplex PCR; TCRdb's copy has only in-frame clones and leaves some out. The repertoire holds 23,000 or so clones, over 65% seen once, with less than 2% in the top ten. This sample comprised CD4+ T cells sorted from PBMCs after roughly 18-hour stimulation, obtained from a patient who received antiretroviral therapy. The receptors originated from an adult man with HIV who was CMV-seropositive. CDR3s include the opening cysteine and the closing phenylalanine or tryptophan. D genes are given only for firm matches.

d_call: NA; j_call: TRBJ1-4; v_call: TRBV6-2/TRBV6-3; cdr3_nt: TGTGCCAGCAGTTACGAGGGGAGCGTTGAAAAACTGTTTTTT; cdr3_aa: CASSYEGSVEKLFF
d_call: NA; j_call: TRBJ2-1; v_call: TRBV5-1; cdr3_nt: TGCGCCAGCAGCATGCTACAGCTAGCTTCCTACAATGAGCAGTTCTTC; cdr3_aa: CASSMLQLASYNEQFF
d_call: NA; j_call: TRBJ2-1; v_call: TRBV6-1; cdr3_nt: TGTGCCAGCAGTGATGTCAGGGGAAGGGCCTACAATGAGCAGTTCTTC; cdr3_aa: CASSDVRGRAYNEQFF
d_call: TRBD1; j_call: TRBJ1-1; v_call: TRBV28; cdr3_nt: TGTGCCAGCAGTTGGACAGGAAGGAACACTGAAGCTTTCTTT; cdr3_aa: CASSWTGRNTEAFF
d_call: NA; j_call: TRBJ2-3; v_call: TRBV7-9; cdr3_nt: TGTGCCAGCAGCTTACCCCCCGGAGATACGCAGTATTTT; cdr3_aa: CASSLPPGDTQYF
d_call: TRBD2; j_call: TRBJ2-7; v_call: TRBV18; cdr3_nt: TGTGCCAGCTCACCAAGCGGGGGGGGATACGAGCAGTACTTC; cdr3_aa: CASSPSGGGYEQYF
d_call: TRBD2; j_call: TRBJ2-1; v_call: TRBV7-2; cdr3_nt: TGTGCCAGCAGCTTTGAGGGACTAGCGGGGACTGAGCAGTTCTTC; cdr3_aa: CASSFEGLAGTEQFF
d_call: NA; j_call: TRBJ2-7; v_call: TRBV12-3/TRBV12-4; cdr3_nt: TGTGCCAGCAGTTTTATCTGGGGTGGCGAGCAGTACTTC; cdr3_aa: CASSFIWGGEQYF
d_call: NA; j_call: TRBJ2-1; v_call: TRBV6-5; cdr3_nt: TGTGCCAGCAGTTCCCGACTAGGTTACAATGAGCAGTTCTTC; cdr3_aa: CASSSRLGYNEQFF
d_call: TRBD1; j_call: TRBJ1-6; v_call: TRBV9; cdr3_nt: TGTGCCAGCAGCCTCACTAGGGGACAGGGAGATTCACCCCTCCACTTT; cdr3_aa: CASSLTRGQGDSPLHF